These T cell receptor beta chains were read from a single sample in a study of cytotoxic CD8 clonotypes in ibrutinib-treated CLL. Data came from immunoSEQ multiplex PCR; TCRdb stores just in-frame clones and leaves some out. The sample holds some 200,000 clones; around 70% are singletons and the top ten take 5.5% to 6%. Here the sequenced sample was PBMCs, taken after 12 months of ibrutinib treatment. These receptor sequences come from a human donor with chronic lymphocytic leukemia. Each CDR3 is given with its conserved first and last residue. Each record gives: V gene, J gene, clone size, D gene, CDR3 DNA, CDR3 protein. A D gene is named only where the DNA matches it firmly. Size is omitted from some rows. Given values are once, few, many or a class for expanded clones.

TRBV19	TRBJ1-5	NA	NA	TGTGCCAGTAGTGTTCTAGGGGGGGCCAGCAATCAGCCCCAGCATTTT	CASSVLGGASNQPQHF
TRBV5-1	TRBJ1-4	NA	NA	TGCGCCAGCAGCTCTCGCTCCGGGACGTCGAATGAAAAACTGTTTTTT	CASSSRSGTSNEKLFF
TRBV11-3	TRBJ2-7	NA	TRBD1	TGTGCCAGCAGCATGACAGGGGCCTCCTACGAGCAGTACTTC	CASSMTGASYEQYF
TRBV4-3	TRBJ2-7	NA	NA	TGCGCCAGCAGCCAAGATTTCCGGACTAAAGCCTACGAGCAGTACTTC	CASSQDFRTKAYEQYF
TRBV7-9	TRBJ2-5	NA	TRBD2	TGTGCCAGCAGCTTAAGGGCTAGCGGGGTGCAAGAGACCCAGTACTTC	CASSLRASGVQETQYF
TRBV4-1	TRBJ1-2	NA	NA	TGCGCCAGCAGCCAAAGTCCGAGGGAAGGGTGGTATGGCTACACCTTC	CASSQSPREGWYGYTF
TRBV25-1	TRBJ1-1	NA	NA	TGTGCCAGCAGTGTTAGTTGGGTTGGCACTGAAGCTTTCTTT	CASSVSWVGTEAFF
TRBV7-3	TRBJ2-1	NA	TRBD2	TGTGCCAGCAGCCAATCGACTAGCTACACTGAGCAGTTCTTC	CASSQSTSYTEQFF
TRBV19	TRBJ1-5	few	NA	TGTGCCAGTAGTATCGGTTGGCAGCCCCAGCATTTT	CASSIGWQPQHF
TRBV5-1	TRBJ2-3	NA	NA	TGCGCCAGCAGAGGAGGGGCCGGCACAGATACGCAGTATTTT	CASRGGAGTDTQYF
TRBV9	TRBJ2-7	NA	NA	TGTGCCAGCAGCGTAGCCGGGCTGCACGAGCAGTACTTC	CASSVAGLHEQYF
TRBV19	TRBJ1-1	NA	NA	TGTGCCAGTAGTAGTAGGGTGGCGAACACTGAAGCTTTCTTT	CASSSRVANTEAFF
TRBV10-2	TRBJ1-2	NA	NA	TGCGCCAGCAGTGAGATTGGGGGGGCCGGAGGCTACACCTTC	CASSEIGGAGGYTF
TRBV5-1	TRBJ2-7	NA	TRBD1	TGCGCCAGCAGCGGGGGACAGGGATATGGCTACGAGCAGTACTTC	CASSGGQGYGYEQYF
TRBV4-2	TRBJ1-2	NA	NA	TGTGCCAGCAGCCAAGGCTCGGACACCTCCTATGGCTACACCTTC	CASSQGSDTSYGYTF
TRBV9	TRBJ2-7	NA	NA	TGTGCCAGCAGCCCGACCCTTACTAGCGAGCAGTACTTC	CASSPTLTSEQYF
TRBV30	TRBJ1-2	NA	TRBD1	TGTGCCTGGGGGAAGACAGGGTTCTATGGCTACACCTTC	CAWGKTGFYGYTF
TRBV28	TRBJ1-5	few	NA	TGTGCCAGCAGCAACCCCTGGGGACCGAACAATCAGCCCCAGCATTTT	CASSNPWGPNNQPQHF
TRBV7-3	TRBJ2-5	NA	TRBD2	TGTGCCAGCAGCTCCCCGGGACTAGCGGGAGAGACCCAGTACTTC	CASSSPGLAGETQYF
TRBV30	TRBJ1-1	NA	NA	TGTGCCTGGAGTGTAGGACGCCTATATGGTGAAGCTTTCTTT	CAWSVGRLYGEAFF
TRBV2	TRBJ2-1	NA	TRBD2	TGTGCCAGCAGTGAAGTTGGGATTAGCGGGAGAGGTGGCAATGAGCAGTTCTTC	CASSEVGISGRGGNEQFF
TRBV6-1	TRBJ1-1	NA	TRBD1	TGTGCCAGCGGACAGGGGTGGATAACTGAAGCTTTCTTT	CASGQGWITEAFF
TRBV9	TRBJ2-1	NA	NA	TGTGCCAGCAGCGTAGTGGCCGGTTACAATGAGCAGTTCTTC	CASSVVAGYNEQFF
TRBV6-5	TRBJ2-2	NA	NA	TGTGCCAGCAGCCCGCCGGGGTTCACCGGGGAGCTGTTTTTT	CASSPPGFTGELFF
TRBV6-5	TRBJ1-5	NA	NA	TGTGCCAGCAGTTTTTCGTTGAGTCAGCCCCAGCATTTT	CASSFSLSQPQHF
TRBV30	TRBJ2-3	NA	NA	TGTGCCTGGAGTCCCCCTGGGGCAGATACGCAGTATTTT	CAWSPPGADTQYF
TRBV4-1	TRBJ1-1	NA	NA	TGCGCCAGCAGCCAAGGCGGTGGTTTTGATGGTTTCTTT	CASSQGGGFDGFF
TRBV5-1	TRBJ2-1	NA	TRBD2	TGCGCCAGCAGCTTGACTAGCGGGGAATATGAGCAGTTCTTC	CASSLTSGEYEQFF
TRBV5-4	TRBJ1-2	once	TRBD1	TGTGCCAGCACTTTCCCGGGACAGGGCTATGGCTACACCTTC	CASTFPGQGYGYTF
TRBV28	TRBJ2-3	NA	NA	TGTGCCAGCAGGCAAGACATAGATACGCAGTATTTT	CASRQDIDTQYF
TRBV28	TRBJ2-7	NA	TRBD2	TGTGCCAGCAGTGCCCCGACTAGCGCAAGCTCCTACGAGCAGTACTTC	CASSAPTSASSYEQYF
TRBV10-2	TRBJ2-5	NA	TRBD2	TGCGCCAGTGAGCCCACACTAGCGGGAGACGTGACCCAGTACTTC	CASEPTLAGDVTQYF
TRBV9	TRBJ2-3	NA	TRBD2	TGTGCCAGCAGCGTAGGCGGGGGGAGGGTAGATACGCAGTATTTT	CASSVGGGRVDTQYF
TRBV9	TRBJ2-1	NA	NA	TGTGCCAGCAGCGTAACAAGCAGGGAGATTGGTGAGCAGTTCTTC	CASSVTSREIGEQFF
TRBV7-2	TRBJ2-7	few	NA	TGTGCCAGCAGCTTACCGGGCCTCTACGAGCAGTACTTC	CASSLPGLYEQYF
TRBV5-1	TRBJ1-6	few	NA	TGCGCCAGCAGCTCGGGGGATTCACCCCTCCACTTT	CASSSGDSPLHF
TRBV25-1	TRBJ2-5	few	TRBD1	TGTGCCAGCAGTGCGACAGGGGAAGAGACCCAGTACTTC	CASSATGEETQYF
TRBV7-2	TRBJ2-5	NA	TRBD2	TGTGCCAGCAGCAGACTAGCGGAGACACAAGAGACCCAGTACTTC	CASSRLAETQETQYF
TRBV19	TRBJ1-1	NA	NA	TGTGCCAGTAGTAGCCGTCGATGGGACACTGAAGCTTTCTTT	CASSSRRWDTEAFF
TRBV18	TRBJ2-5	once	TRBD1	TGTGCCAGCTCGTCGGGACAGCTAAGAGAGACCCAGTACTTC	CASSSGQLRETQYF